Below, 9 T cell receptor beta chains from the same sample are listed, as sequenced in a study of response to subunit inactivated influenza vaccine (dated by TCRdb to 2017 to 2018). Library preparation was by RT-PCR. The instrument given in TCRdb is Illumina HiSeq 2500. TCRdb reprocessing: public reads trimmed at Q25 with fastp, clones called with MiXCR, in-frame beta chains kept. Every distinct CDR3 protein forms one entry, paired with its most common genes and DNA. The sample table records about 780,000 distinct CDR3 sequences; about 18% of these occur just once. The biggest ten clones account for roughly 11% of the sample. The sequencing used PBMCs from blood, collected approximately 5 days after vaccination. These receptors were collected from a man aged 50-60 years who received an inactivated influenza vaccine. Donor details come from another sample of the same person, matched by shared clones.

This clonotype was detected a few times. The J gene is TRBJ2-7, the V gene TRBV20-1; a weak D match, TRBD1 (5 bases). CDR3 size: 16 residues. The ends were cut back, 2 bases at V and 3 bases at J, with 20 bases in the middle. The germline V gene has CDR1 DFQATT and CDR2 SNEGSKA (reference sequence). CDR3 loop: CSARSYRKQPLYEQYF. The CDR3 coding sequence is TGCAGTGCTAGATCCTACAGGAAGCAACCCCTCTACGAGCAGTACTTC.

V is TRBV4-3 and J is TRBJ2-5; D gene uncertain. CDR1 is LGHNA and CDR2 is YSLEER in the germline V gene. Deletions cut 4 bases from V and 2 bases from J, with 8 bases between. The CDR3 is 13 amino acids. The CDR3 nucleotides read TGCGCCAGCAGCCCCCGCAGTCAAGAGACCCAGTACTTC. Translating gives CASSPRSQETQYF.

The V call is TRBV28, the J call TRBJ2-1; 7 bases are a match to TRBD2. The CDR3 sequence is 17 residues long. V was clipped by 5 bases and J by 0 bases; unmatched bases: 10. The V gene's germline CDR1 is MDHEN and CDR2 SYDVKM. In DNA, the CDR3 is TGTGCCAGCAGTAGTACTAGCGCTTCGAGCTCCTACAATGAGCAGTTCTTC. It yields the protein CASSSTSASSSYNEQFF.

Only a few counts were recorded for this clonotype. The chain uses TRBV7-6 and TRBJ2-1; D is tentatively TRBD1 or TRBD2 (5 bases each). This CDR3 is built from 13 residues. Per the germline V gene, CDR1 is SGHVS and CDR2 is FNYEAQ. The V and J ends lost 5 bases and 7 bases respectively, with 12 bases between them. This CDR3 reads CASSTGPLNEQFF. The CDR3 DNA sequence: TGTGCCAGCAGCACGGGACCGCTAAATGAGCAGTTCTTC.

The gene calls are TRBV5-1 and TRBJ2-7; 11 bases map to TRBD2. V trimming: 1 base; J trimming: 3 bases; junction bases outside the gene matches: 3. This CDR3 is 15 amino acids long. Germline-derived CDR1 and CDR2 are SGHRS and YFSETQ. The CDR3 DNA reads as TGCGCCAGCAGCTTGACTAGCGGGAGAGGCTACGAGCAGTACTTC. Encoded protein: CASSLTSGRGYEQYF.

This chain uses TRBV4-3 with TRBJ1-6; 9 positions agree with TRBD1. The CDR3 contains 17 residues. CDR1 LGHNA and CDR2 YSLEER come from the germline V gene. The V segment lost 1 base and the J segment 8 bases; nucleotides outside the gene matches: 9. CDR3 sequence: CASSQVANNRGHSPLHF. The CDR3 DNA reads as TGCGCCAGCAGCCAAGTAGCCAACAACAGGGGGCATTCACCCCTCCACTTT.

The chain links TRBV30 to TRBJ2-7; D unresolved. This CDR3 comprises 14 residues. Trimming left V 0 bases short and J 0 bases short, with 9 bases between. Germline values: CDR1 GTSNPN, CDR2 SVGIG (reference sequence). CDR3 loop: CAWSVRVGSYEQYF. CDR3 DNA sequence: TGTGCCTGGAGTGTAAGGGTTGGCTCCTACGAGCAGTACTTC.

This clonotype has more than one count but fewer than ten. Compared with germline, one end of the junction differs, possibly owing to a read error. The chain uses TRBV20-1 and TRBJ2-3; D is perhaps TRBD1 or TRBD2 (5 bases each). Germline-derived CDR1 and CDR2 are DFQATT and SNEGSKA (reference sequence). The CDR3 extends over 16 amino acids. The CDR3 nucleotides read TGCAGTGCTAGAGGACGCCGGTGGGGGAGCACAGATACGCGGTATTTT. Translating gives CSARGRRWGSTDTRYF.

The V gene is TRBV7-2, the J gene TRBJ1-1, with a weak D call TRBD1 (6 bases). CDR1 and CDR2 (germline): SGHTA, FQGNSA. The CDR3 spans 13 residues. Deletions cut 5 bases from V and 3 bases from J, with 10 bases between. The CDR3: CASSRNRDTEAFF. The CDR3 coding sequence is TGTGCCAGCAGCCGAAACAGGGACACTGAAGCTTTCTTT.